A selection of T cell receptor beta chains follows, all from one sample in a study of cytomegalovirus exposure and HLA in healthy donors. This table comes from immunoSEQ multiplex PCR, and its TCRdb copy is limited to in-frame clones, with some not included. The data hold 130,000 to 150,000 clones, with around 79% observed a single time. The sequencing sample was made of PBMCs. The origin of the receptors is a middle-aged man in good health and CMV-seropositive. The CDR3 runs from the conserved cysteine through the conserved F or W. The D gene is left open where the match is weak. Size values are once, few and many counts, or a class for expanded clones, and some rows have none.

size,D,J,V,DNA,CDR3
NA,NA,TRBJ1-2,TRBV7-9,TGTGCCAGCAGCCCTTCCGGGTATGTGGGCTACACCTTC,CASSPSGYVGYTF
NA,NA,TRBJ2-7,TRBV7-2,TGTGCCAGCAGCTCCCCCCTAGCGTCGTACGAGCAGTACTTC,CASSSPLASYEQYF
NA,NA,TRBJ2-7,TRBV7-9,TGTGCCAGCAGCGATGGGTCGGGGTGGGAGCAGTACTTC,CASSDGSGWEQYF
NA,NA,TRBJ2-2,TRBV29-1,TGCAGCGTTGACGCACAAAACACCGGGGAGCTGTTTTTT,CSVDAQNTGELFF
NA,TRBD1,TRBJ1-1,TRBV6-5,TGTGCCAGCAGTCCTCGACAGGGTGGCACTGAAGCTTTCTTT,CASSPRQGGTEAFF
NA,NA,TRBJ2-1,TRBV6-1,TGTGCCAGCAGTGTCTCCGGGGGGACACTGGACAATGAGCAGTTCTTC,CASSVSGGTLDNEQFF
NA,TRBD1,TRBJ1-5,TRBV9,TGTGCCAGCAGCGTAACGGGACAGGGCAATCAGCCCCAGCATTTT,CASSVTGQGNQPQHF
NA,NA,TRBJ1-3,TRBV28,TGTGCCAGCAGTTTCGTCAGGGCCAGCCTATACACCATATATTTT,CASSFVRASLYTIYF
NA,TRBD2,TRBJ2-7,TRBV7-2,TGTGCCAGCAGCTCCTGGGCCAACAGCGGGGGCGAGCAGTACTTC,CASSSWANSGGEQYF
NA,NA,TRBJ2-5,TRBV2,TGTGCCAGCACCTCGCAGGGCGATCTTCAAGAGACCCAGTACTTC,CASTSQGDLQETQYF
NA,NA,TRBJ2-7,TRBV28,TGTGCCAGCAGTTTACCCGTCCAGGCCTCCTACGAGCAGTACTTC,CASSLPVQASYEQYF
NA,NA,TRBJ1-1,TRBV7-7,TGTGCCAGCAGCTTCGACAAGAACACTGAAGCTTTCTTT,CASSFDKNTEAFF
NA,TRBD2,TRBJ2-5,TRBV19,TGTGCCAGTAGTATAGGGCGAGTAGCGGGAGGGGGCCAAGAGACCCAGTACTTC,CASSIGRVAGGGQETQYF
few,NA,TRBJ2-7,TRBV7-9,TGTGCCAGCAGCTCAGGGGGCGGGGGATCTGAGCAGTACTTC,CASSSGGGGSEQYF
NA,TRBD2,TRBJ2-7,TRBV7-2,TGTGCCAGCAGCTTAGGGGGGGGAGCCTACGAGCAGTACTTC,CASSLGGGAYEQYF
once,TRBD1,TRBJ2-4,TRBV5-6,TGTGCCAGCAGCTTAGGGACAGGGCGGGGGAACATTCAGTACTTC,CASSLGTGRGNIQYF
once,TRBD1,TRBJ1-1,TRBV30,TGTGCCTGGAGTCGCGGAATATACAGGGGAGTGAACACTGAAGCTTTCTTT,CAWSRGIYRGVNTEAFF
few,TRBD2,TRBJ2-1,TRBV5-1,TGCGCCAGCAGCTTAAGATCTGGACTAGCGGGAGACAATGAGCAGTTCTTC,CASSLRSGLAGDNEQFF
NA,TRBD1,TRBJ1-1,TRBV6-1,TGTGCCAGCGGGGACAGGGCTGGTGGGACTGAAGCTTTCTTT,CASGDRAGGTEAFF
NA,NA,TRBJ2-3,TRBV28,TGTGCCGGCAGACCTCTAAGTAGCTCCACAGATACGCAGTATTTT,CAGRPLSSSTDTQYF
once,NA,TRBJ1-2,TRBV30,TGTGCCTGGAGTCGGGAGGGGAGGAGTGGTGGCTACACCTTC,CAWSREGRSGGYTF
NA,NA,TRBJ1-1,TRBV11-2,TGTGCCAGCAGCTTTGACAGGAACACTGAAGCTTTCTTT,CASSFDRNTEAFF
NA,NA,TRBJ1-1,TRBV4-1,TGCGCCAGCAGCCAACTCACGGGGGGGGCGCGAGGCACTGAAGCTTTCTTT,CASSQLTGGARGTEAFF
NA,TRBD2,TRBJ2-7,TRBV5-1,TGCGCCAGCAGCTTGGGACTAGCGGGAGGTGGCGAGCAGTACTTC,CASSLGLAGGGEQYF
NA,TRBD1,TRBJ2-3,TRBV4-1,TGCGCCAGCAGCCAAGATCGCGGACAGGGAACAGATACGCAGTATTTT,CASSQDRGQGTDTQYF
NA,TRBD2,TRBJ2-7,TRBV9,TGTGCCAGCAGCACACACACCGGGACTAGCGGGAGTAACGAGCAGTACTTC,CASSTHTGTSGSNEQYF
few,NA,TRBJ1-5,TRBV6-6,TGTGCCAGCAGTTGGGAGGGGGACCAGCCCCAGCATTTT,CASSWEGDQPQHF
once,NA,TRBJ1-1,TRBV18,TGTGCCAGCTCACCGTCCCGGAGCACTGAAGCTTTCTTT,CASSPSRSTEAFF
NA,NA,TRBJ2-1,TRBV11-3,TGTGCCAGCAGCAAGACTCAGTTCTACAATGAGCAGTTCTTC,CASSKTQFYNEQFF
NA,TRBD2,TRBJ2-5,TRBV4-2,TGTGCCAGCAGCCAAGATTACCTCGGACTAGCGGGAGGAGGGCAAGAGACCCAGTACTTC,CASSQDYLGLAGGGQETQYF
NA,NA,TRBJ2-7,TRBV15,TGTGCCACCAGCAATATACGGACACCTAATTCCTACGAGCAGTACTTC,CATSNIRTPNSYEQYF
NA,TRBD2,TRBJ2-1,TRBV6-4,TGTGCCAGCAGGGGGACTAGCGGGAGTTCGGAGCAGTTCTTC,CASRGTSGSSEQFF
NA,NA,TRBJ2-3,TRBV6-5,TGTGCCAGCAAGAAGGGGCATAGCACAGATACGCAGTATTTT,CASKKGHSTDTQYF
NA,NA,TRBJ2-5,TRBV7-2,TGTGCCAGCAGCTTAACCTACGGAGAGACCCAGTACTTC,CASSLTYGETQYF
NA,TRBD2,TRBJ2-3,TRBV19,TGTGCCAGTCGCGCGGGGGGTGGCGCAGATACGCAGTATTTT,CASRAGGGADTQYF
NA,TRBD2,TRBJ2-5,TRBV9,TGTGCCAGCAGCGTAAGAGAGGGGGGACTAGCGGTTCAAGAGACCCAGTACTTC,CASSVREGGLAVQETQYF
NA,TRBD2,TRBJ2-1,TRBV6-4,TGTGCCAGCAGTAAAAGTGGACTAGCCAACAATGAGCAGTTCTTC,CASSKSGLANNEQFF
NA,TRBD2,TRBJ2-7,TRBV5-1,TGCGCCAGCAGCTTGGCCAGCGGGAGCTCCGAGCAGTACTTC,CASSLASGSSEQYF
NA,NA,TRBJ2-7,TRBV19,TGTGCCAGTAGTATAGGTGGGGGGAATACCTACGAGCAGTACTTC,CASSIGGGNTYEQYF
NA,TRBD1,TRBJ2-2,TRBV15,TGTGCCACCAGCAGAGAGGACAGGGAGGACACCGGGGAGCTGTTTTTT,CATSREDREDTGELFF
NA,TRBD1,TRBJ2-2,TRBV27,TGTGCCAGCAGTCCGAAGGAGCCGGGACAGTGGACCGGGGAGCTGTTTTTT,CASSPKEPGQWTGELFF